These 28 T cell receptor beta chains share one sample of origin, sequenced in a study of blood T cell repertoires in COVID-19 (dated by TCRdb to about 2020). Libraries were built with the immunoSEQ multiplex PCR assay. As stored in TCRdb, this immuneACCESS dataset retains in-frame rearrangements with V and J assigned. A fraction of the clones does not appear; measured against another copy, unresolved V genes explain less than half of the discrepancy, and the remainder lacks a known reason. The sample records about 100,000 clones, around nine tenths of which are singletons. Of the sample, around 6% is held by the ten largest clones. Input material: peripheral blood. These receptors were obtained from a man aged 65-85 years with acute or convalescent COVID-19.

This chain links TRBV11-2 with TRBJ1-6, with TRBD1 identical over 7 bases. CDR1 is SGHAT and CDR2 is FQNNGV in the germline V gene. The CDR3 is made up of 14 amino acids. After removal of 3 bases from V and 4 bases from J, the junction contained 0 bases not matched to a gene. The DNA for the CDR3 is TGTGCCAGCAGCTTGACAGGGTATAATTCACCCCTCCACTTT. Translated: CASSLTGYNSPLHF.

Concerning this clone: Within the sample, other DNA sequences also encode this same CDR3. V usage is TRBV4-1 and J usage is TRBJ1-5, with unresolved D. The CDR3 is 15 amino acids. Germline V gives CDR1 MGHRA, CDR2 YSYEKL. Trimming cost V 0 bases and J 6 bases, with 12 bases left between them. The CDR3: CASSQELAGSQPQHF. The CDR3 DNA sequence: TGCGCCAGCAGCCAAGAGTTGGCCGGGAGTCAGCCCCAGCATTTT.

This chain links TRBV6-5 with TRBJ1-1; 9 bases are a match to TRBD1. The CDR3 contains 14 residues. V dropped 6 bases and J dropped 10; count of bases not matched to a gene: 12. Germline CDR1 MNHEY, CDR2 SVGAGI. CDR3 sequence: CASRAGTGSGRAFF. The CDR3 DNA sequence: TGTGCCAGCAGAGCCGGGACAGGGTCGGGTAGAGCTTTCTTT.

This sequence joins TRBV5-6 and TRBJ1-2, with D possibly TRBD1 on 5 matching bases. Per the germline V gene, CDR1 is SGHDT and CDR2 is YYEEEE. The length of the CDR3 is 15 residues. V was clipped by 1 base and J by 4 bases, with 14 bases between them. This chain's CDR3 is CASSLQGQGSYGYTF. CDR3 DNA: TGTGCCAGCAGCTTGCAGGGTCAAGGTTCCTATGGCTACACCTTC.

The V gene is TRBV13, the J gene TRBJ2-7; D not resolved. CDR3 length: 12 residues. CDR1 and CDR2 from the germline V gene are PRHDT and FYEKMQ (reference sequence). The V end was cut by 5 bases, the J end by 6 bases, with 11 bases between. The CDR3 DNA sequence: TGTGCCAGCAGCCGTTTAACAGCCGAGCAGTACTTC. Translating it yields CASSRLTAEQYF.

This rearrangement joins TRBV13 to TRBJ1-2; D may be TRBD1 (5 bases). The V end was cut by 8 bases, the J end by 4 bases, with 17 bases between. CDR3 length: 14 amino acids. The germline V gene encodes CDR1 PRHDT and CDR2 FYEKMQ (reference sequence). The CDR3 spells CASLGEGRGYGYTF. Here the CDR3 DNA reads TGTGCCAGCTTGGGGGAGGGTAGGGGCTATGGCTACACCTTC.

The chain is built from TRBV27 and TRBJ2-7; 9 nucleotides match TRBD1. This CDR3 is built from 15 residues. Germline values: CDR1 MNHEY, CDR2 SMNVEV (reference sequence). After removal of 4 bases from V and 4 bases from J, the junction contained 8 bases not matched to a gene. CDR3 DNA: TGTGCCAGCAGTTATCAAGGACAGGGGCTGTACGAGCAGTACTTC. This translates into CASSYQGQGLYEQYF.

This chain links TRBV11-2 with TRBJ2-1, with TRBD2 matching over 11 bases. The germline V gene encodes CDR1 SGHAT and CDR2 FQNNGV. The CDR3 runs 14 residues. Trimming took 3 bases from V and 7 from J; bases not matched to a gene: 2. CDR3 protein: CASSFTSGSNEQFF. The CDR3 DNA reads TGTGCCAGCAGCTTCACTAGCGGGAGTAATGAGCAGTTCTTC.

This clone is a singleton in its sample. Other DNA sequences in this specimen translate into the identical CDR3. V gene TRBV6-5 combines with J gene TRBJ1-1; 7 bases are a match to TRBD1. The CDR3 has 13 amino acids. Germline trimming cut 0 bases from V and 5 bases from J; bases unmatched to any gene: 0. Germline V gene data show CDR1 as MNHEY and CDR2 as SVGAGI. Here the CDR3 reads CASSYSRGTEAFF. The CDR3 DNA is TGTGCCAGCAGTTACTCCAGGGGGACTGAAGCTTTCTTT.

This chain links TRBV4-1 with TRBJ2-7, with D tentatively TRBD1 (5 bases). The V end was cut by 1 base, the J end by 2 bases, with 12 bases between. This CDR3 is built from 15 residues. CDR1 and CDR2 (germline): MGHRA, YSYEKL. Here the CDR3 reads CASSQAPQGTYEQYF. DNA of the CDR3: TGCGCCAGCAGCCAAGCCCCGCAGGGCACCTACGAGCAGTACTTC.

CDR3 residues: CASSPGTSFGALHF. The CDR3 DNA sequence: TGTGCCAGCTCACCAGGGACTTCTTTCGGGGCCCTCCACTTT. This chain links TRBV18 with TRBJ1-6; TRBD1 might be the D (5 bases). This CDR3 comprises 14 residues. The germline V gene has CDR1 KGHSH and CDR2 LQKENI. Trimming cost V 2 bases and J 14 bases, with 16 bases left between them.

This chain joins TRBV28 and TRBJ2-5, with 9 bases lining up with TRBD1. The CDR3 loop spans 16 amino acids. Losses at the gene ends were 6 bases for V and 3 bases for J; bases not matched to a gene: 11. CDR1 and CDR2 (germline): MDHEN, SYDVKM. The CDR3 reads CASRFPGTGLKETQYF. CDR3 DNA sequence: TGTGCCAGCAGATTCCCCGGGACAGGGCTTAAAGAGACCCAGTACTTC.

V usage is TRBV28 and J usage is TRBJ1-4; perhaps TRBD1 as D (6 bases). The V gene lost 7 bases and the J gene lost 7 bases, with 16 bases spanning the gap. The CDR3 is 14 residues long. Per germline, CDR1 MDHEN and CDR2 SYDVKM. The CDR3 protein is CASTPPDRFEKLFF. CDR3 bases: TGTGCCAGCACCCCTCCGGACAGATTTGAAAAACTGTTTTTT.

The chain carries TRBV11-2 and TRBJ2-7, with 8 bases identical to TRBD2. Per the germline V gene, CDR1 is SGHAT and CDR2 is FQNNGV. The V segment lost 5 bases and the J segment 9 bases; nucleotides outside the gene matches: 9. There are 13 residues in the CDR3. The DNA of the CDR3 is TGTGCCAGCAGCGAACGGGGGGGAGTCGGGCAGTACTTC. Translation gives CASSERGGVGQYF.

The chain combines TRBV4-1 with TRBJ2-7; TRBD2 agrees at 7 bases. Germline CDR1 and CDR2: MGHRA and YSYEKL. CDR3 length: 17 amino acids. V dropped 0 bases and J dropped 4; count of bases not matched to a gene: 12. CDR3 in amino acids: CASSQEGTGGRVYEQYF. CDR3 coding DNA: TGCGCCAGCAGCCAAGAGGGGACGGGGGGAAGAGTGTACGAGCAGTACTTC.

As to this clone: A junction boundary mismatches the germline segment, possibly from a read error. The CDR3 region is CASRGQGDPFYQPQHF. The CDR3 DNA reads as TGTGCCAGTAGAGGACAGGGGGACCCCTTTTATCAACCCCAGCATTTT. The chain carries TRBV19 and TRBJ1-5; 10 nucleotides align to TRBD1. This CDR3 comprises 16 residues. Germline-derived CDR1 and CDR2 are LNHDA and SQIVND (reference sequence).

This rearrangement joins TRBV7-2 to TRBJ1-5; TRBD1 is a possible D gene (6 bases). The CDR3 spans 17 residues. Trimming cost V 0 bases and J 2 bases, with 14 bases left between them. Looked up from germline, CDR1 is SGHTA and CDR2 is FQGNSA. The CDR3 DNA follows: TGTGCCAGCAGCTTAGCCCCCCAGGGGTCCGGCAATCAGCCCCAGCATTTT. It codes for CASSLAPQGSGNQPQHF.

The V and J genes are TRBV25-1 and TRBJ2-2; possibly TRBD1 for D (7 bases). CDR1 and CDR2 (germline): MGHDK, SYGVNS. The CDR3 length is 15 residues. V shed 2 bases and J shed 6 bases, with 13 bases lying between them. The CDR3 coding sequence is TGTGCCAGCAGTGAAGGGGGCAGGGGGGCCGGGGAGCTGTTTTTT. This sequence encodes CASSEGGRGAGELFF.

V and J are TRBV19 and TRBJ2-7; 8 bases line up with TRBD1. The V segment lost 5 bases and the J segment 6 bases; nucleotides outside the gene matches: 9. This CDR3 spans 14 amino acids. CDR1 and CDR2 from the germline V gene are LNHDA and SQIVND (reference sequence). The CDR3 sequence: CASSLTGQGSEQYF. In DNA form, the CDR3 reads TGTGCCAGTAGTCTCACCGGACAGGGTAGCGAGCAGTACTTC.

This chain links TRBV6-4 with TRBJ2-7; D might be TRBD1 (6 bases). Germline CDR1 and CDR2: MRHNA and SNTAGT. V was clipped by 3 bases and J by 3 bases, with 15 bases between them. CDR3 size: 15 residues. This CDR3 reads CASSEGPGDFYEQYF. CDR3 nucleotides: TGTGCCAGCAGTGAAGGGCCAGGGGATTTCTACGAGCAGTACTTC.

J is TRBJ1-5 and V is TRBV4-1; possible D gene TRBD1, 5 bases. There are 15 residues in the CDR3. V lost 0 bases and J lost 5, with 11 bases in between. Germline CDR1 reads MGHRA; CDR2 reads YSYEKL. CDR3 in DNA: TGCGCCAGCAGCCAAGATCGGCAGGGCTATCAGCCCCAGCATTTT. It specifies CASSQDRQGYQPQHF.

CDR3 sequence: CASSPPGGGQYEQYF. In DNA form, the CDR3 reads TGTGCCAGCAGCCCCCCTGGCGGGGGGCAGTACGAGCAGTACTTC. The genes are TRBV5-4 and TRBJ2-7, with 8 bases lining up with TRBD2. The CDR3 is made up of 15 amino acids. The germline gives CDR1 SGHNT, CDR2 YYREEE (reference sequence). J was trimmed by 4 bases and V by 4 bases; bases with no gene match: 10.

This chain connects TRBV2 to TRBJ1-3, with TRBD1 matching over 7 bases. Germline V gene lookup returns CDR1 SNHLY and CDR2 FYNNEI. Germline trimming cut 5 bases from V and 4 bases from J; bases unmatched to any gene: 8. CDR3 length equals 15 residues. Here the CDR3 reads CASSPRQGAGNTIYF. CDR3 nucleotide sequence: TGTGCCAGCAGTCCGCGACAGGGTGCAGGAAACACCATATATTTT.

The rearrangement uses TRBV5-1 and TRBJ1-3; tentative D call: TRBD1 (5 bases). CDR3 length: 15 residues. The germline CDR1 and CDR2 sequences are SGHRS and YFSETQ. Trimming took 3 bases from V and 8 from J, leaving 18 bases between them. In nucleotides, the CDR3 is TGCGCCAGCAGCTACTTCCAGGGAGGCGGAGACACCATATATTTT. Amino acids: CASSYFQGGGDTIYF.

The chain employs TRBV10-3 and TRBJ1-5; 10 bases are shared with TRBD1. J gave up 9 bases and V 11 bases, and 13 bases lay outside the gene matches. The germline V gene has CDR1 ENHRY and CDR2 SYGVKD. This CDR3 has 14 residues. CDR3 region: CASQPGQGSGPQHF. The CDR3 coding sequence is TGTGCCTCCCAGCCGGGACAGGGGAGCGGGCCCCAGCATTTT.

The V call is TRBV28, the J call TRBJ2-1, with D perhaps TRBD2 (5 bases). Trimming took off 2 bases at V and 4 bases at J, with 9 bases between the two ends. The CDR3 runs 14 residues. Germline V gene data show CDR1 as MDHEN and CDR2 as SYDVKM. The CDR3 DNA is TGTGCCAGCAGTTTACTAGCCGGGTACAATGAGCAGTTCTTC. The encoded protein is CASSLLAGYNEQFF. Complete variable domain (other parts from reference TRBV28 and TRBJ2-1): DVKVTQSSRYLVKRTGEKVFLECVQDMDHENMFWYRQDPGLGLRLIYFSYDVKMKEKGDIPEGYSVSREKKERFSLILESASTNQTSMYLCASSLLAGYNEQFFGPGTRLTVL.

The CDR3 sequence is CASSPGVGVQGTDTQYF. The CDR3 DNA reads TGTGCCAGCAGCCCAGGGGTAGGGGTACAGGGCACAGATACGCAGTATTTT. This chain links TRBV7-3 with TRBJ2-3; TRBD1 is a possible D gene (6 bases). Per germline, CDR1 SGHTA and CDR2 FQGTGA. The CDR3 runs 17 residues. V lost 5 bases and J lost 1, with 19 bases in between.

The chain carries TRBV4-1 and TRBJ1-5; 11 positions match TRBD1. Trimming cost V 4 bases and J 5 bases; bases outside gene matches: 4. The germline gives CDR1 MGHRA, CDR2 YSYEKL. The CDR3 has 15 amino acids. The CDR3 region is CASSPGTGGDQPQHF. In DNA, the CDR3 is TGCGCCAGCAGCCCCGGGACAGGGGGAGATCAGCCCCAGCATTTT.